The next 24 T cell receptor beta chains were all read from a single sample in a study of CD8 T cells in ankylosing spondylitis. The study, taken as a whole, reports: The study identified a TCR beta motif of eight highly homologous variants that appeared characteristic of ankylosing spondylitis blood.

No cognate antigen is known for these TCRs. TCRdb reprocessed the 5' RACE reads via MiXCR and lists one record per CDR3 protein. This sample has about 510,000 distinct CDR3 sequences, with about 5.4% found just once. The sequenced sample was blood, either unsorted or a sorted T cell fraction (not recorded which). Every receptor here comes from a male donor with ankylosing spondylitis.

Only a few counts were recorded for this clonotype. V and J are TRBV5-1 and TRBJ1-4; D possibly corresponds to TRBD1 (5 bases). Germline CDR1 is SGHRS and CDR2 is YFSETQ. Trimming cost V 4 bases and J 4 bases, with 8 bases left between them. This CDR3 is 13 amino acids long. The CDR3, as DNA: TGCGCCAGCAGCCCGGGACTTAATGAAAAACTGTTTTTT. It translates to CASSPGLNEKLFF.

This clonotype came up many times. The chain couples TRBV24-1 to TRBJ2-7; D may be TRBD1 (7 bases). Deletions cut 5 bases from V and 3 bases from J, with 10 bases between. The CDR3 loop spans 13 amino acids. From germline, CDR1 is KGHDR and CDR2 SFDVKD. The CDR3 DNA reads TGTGCCACCAGTGCCAGGGGGGACTACGAGCAGTACTTC. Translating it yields CATSARGDYEQYF.

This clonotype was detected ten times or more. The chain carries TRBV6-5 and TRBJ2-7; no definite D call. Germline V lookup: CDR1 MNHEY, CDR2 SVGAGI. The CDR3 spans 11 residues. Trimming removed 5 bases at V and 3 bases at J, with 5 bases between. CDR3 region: CASSNNYEQYF. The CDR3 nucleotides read TGTGCCAGCAGTAACAACTACGAGCAGTACTTC.

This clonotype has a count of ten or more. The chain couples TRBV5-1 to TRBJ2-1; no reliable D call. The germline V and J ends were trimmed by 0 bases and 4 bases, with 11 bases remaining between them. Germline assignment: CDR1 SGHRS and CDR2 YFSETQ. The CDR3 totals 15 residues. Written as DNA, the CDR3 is TGCGCCAGCAGCTTGGCGGGCAGGCAATACAATGAGCAGTTCTTC. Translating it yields CASSLAGRQYNEQFF.

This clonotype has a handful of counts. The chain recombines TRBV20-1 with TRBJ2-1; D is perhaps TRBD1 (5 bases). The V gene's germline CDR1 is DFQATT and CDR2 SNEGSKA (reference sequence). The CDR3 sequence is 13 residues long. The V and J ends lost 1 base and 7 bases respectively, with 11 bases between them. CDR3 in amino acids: CSARGGAENEQFF. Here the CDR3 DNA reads TGCAGTGCTAGAGGGGGCGCGGAAAATGAGCAGTTCTTC.

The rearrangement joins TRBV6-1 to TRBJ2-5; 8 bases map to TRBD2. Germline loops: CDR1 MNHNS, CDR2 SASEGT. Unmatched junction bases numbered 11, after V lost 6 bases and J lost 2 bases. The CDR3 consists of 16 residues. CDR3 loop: CASRNGLSGGQETQYF. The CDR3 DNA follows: TGTGCCAGCAGGAATGGACTAAGCGGGGGTCAAGAGACCCAGTACTTC.

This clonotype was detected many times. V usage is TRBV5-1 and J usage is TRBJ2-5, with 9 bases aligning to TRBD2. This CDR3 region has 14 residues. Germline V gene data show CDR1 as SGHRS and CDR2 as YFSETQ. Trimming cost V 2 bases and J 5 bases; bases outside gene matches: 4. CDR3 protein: CASSFGTSSETQYF. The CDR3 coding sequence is TGCGCCAGCAGCTTCGGGACTAGCAGCGAGACCCAGTACTTC.

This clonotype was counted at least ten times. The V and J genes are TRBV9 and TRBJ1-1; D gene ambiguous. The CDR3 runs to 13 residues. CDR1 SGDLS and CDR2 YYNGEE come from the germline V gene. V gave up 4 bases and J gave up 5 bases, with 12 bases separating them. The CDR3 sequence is CASSRGDWTEAFF. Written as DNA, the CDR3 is TGTGCCAGCAGCCGCGGCGACTGGACTGAAGCTTTCTTT.

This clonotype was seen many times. CDR3 region: CAIRDTDSYEQYF. The CDR3 coding sequence is TGTGCCATCAGAGACACGGATTCCTACGAGCAGTACTTC. The chain has TRBV10-3 and TRBJ2-7; the D is unclear. The germline V gene encodes CDR1 ENHRY and CDR2 SYGVKD. The CDR3 contains 13 residues. Trimming removed 6 bases from V and 1 base from J, with 10 bases in between.

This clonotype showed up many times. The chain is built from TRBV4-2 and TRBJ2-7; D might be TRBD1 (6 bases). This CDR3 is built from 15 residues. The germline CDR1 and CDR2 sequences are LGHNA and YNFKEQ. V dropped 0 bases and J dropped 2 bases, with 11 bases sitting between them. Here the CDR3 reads CASSQEDRKTYEQYF. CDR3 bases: TGTGCCAGCAGCCAAGAAGACAGGAAAACCTACGAGCAGTACTTC.

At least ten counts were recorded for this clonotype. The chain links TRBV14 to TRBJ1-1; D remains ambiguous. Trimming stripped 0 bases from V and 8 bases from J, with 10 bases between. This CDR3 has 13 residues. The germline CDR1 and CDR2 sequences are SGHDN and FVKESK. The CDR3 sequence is CASSQDGFAEAFF. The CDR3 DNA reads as TGTGCCAGCAGCCAAGATGGGTTCGCGGAAGCTTTCTTT.

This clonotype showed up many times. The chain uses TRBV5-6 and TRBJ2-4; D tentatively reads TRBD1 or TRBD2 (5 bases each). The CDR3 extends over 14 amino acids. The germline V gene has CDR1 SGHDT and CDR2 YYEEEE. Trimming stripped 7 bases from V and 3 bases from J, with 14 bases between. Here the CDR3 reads CASRPGPGKNIQYF. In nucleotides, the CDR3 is TGTGCCAGCCGGCCGGGGCCCGGCAAAAACATTCAGTACTTC.

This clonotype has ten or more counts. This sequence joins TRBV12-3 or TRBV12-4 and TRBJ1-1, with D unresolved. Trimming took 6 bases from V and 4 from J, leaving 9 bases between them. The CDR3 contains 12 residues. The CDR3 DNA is TGTGCCAGCAGCCCCCGGGGCACTGAAGCTTTCTTT. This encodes CASSPRGTEAFF.

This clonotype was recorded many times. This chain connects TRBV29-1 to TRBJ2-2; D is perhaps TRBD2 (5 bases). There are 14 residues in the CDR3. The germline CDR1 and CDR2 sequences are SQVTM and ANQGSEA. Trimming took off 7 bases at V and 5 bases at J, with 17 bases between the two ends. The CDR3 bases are TGCAGCGCCCGGGGAGCGCGCGGTACCGGGGAGCTGTTTTTT. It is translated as CSARGARGTGELFF.

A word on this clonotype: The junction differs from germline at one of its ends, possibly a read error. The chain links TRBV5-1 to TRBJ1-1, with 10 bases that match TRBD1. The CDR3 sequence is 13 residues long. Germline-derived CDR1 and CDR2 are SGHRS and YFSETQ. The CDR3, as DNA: TGCGTCAGCAGCGTTGGACAGGGGGGTAAAGCTATCTTT. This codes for CVSSVGQGGKAIF.

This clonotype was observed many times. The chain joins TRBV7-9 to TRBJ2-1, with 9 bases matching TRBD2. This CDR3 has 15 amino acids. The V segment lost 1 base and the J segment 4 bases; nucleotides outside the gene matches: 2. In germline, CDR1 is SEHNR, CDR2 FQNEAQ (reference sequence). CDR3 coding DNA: TGTGCCAGCAGCTTAGGGACTAGCGAGTACAATGAGCAGTTCTTC. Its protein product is CASSLGTSEYNEQFF.

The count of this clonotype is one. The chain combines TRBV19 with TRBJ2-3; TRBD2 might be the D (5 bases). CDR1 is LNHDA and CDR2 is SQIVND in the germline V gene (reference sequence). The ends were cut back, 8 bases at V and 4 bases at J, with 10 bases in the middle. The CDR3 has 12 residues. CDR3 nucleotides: TGTGCCAGTTCGACTACCGCAGATACGCAGTATTTT. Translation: CASSTTADTQYF.

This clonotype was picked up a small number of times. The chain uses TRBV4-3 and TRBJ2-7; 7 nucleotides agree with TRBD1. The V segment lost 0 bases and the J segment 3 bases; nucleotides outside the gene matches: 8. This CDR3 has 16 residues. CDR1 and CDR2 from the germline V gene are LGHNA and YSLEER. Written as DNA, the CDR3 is TGCGCCAGCAGCCAAGATCTAGAGGGGGCTCACTACGAGCAGTACTTC. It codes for CASSQDLEGAHYEQYF.

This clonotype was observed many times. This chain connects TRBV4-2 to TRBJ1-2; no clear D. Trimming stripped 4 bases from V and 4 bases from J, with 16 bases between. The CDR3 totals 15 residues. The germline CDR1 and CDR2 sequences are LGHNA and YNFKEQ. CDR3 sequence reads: CASSPLGGSPYGYTF. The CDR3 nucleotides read TGTGCCAGCAGCCCCCTCGGTGGATCACCCTATGGCTACACCTTC.

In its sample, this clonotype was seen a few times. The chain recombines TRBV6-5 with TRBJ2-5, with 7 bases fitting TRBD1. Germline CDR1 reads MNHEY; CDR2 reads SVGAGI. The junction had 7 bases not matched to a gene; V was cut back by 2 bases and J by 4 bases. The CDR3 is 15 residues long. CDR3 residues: CASSYIGTAGETQYF. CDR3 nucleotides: TGTGCCAGCAGTTACATCGGGACAGCCGGAGAGACCCAGTACTTC.

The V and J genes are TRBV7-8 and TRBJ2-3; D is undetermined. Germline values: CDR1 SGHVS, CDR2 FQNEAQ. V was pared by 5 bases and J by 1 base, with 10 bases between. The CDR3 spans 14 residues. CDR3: CASSQTTGTDTQYF. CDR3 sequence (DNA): TGTGCCAGCAGCCAGACCACGGGCACAGATACGCAGTATTTT.

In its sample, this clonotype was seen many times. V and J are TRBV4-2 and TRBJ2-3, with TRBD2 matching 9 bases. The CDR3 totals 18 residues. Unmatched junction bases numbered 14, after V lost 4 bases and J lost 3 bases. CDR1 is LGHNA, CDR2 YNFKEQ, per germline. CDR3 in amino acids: CASSRSGTSTPGTDTQYF. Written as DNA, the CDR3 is TGTGCCAGCAGCCGATCCGGGACTAGCACTCCCGGGACAGATACGCAGTATTTT.

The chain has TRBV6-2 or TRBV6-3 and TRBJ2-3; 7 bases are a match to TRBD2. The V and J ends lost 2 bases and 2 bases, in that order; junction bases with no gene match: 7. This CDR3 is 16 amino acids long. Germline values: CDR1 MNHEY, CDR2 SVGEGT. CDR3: CASSYNGGGFTDTQYF. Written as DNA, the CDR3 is TGTGCCAGCAGTTACAACGGCGGGGGATTCACAGATACGCAGTATTTT.

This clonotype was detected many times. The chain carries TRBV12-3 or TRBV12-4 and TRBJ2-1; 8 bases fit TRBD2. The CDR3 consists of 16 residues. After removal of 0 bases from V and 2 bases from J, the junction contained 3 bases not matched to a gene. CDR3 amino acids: CASSLARAGAYNEQFF. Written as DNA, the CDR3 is TGTGCCAGCAGTTTAGCACGAGCGGGGGCCTACAATGAGCAGTTCTTC.